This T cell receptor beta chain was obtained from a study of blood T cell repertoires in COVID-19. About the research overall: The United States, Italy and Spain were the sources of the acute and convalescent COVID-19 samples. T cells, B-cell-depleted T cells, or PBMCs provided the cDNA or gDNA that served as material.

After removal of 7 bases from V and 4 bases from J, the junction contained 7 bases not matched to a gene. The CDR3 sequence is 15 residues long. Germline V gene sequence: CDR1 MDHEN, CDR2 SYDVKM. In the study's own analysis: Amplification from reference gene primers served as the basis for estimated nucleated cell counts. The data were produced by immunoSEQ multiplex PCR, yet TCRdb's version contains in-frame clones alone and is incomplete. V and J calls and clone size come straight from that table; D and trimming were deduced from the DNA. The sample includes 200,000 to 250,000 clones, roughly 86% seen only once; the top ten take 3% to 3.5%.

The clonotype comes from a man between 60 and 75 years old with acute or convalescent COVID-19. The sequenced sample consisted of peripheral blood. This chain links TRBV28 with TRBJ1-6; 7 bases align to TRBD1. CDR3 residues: CASIPGQKYNSPLHF. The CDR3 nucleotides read TGTGCCAGCATACCGGGACAGAAGTATAATTCACCCCTCCACTTT.